This TCR beta chain was sequenced during a study of cytomegalovirus exposure and HLA in healthy donors. Use of 60 Vbeta and 13 Jbeta primers characterized the PCR. This table comes from immunoSEQ multiplex PCR, and its TCRdb copy is limited to in-frame clones, with some not included. The sample records 100,000 to 150,000 clones, more than 60% being singletons. All donors participated as healthy donors of bone marrow. The CDR3 length is 13 residues. Between the trimmed V and J ends, which lost 6 bases and 2 bases, there was a span of 10 bases. Per the germline V gene, CDR1 is ENHRY and CDR2 is SYGVKD. General study results and limits: The records held CMV serostatus as the only immune exposure information.

About this clone itself: The antigen remains undetermined.

The specimen was PBMCs. This TCR was recovered from a woman in her 50s in good health and CMV-seropositive. The genes are TRBV10-3 and TRBJ1-1; a weak D match, TRBD1 (5 bases). The CDR3 coding sequence is TGTGCCATCAGCCTGACAGTTAACACTGAAGCTTTCTTT. As protein: CAISLTVNTEAFF.